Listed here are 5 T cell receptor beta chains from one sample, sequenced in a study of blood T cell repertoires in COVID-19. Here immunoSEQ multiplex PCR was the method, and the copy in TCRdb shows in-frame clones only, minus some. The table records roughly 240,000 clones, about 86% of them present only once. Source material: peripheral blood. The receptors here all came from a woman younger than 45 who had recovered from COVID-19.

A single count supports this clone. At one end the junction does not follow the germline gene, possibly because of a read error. The DNA for the CDR3 is TGCGCCAGCAGTCAATCTCCGAGCAGGGGCTACAGCCGGGGAGCTGTTTTT. This translates into CASSQSPSRGYSRGAVF. J is TRBJ2-2 and V is TRBV23-1, with a weak D call TRBD1 (6 bases). TRBV23-1 belongs to the ORF category, with a function that is uncertain. The length of the CDR3 is 17 residues.

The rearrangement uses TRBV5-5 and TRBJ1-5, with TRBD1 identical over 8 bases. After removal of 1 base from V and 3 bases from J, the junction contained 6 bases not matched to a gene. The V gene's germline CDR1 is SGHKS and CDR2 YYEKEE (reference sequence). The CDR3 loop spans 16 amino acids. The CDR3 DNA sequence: TGTGCCAGCAGCTTGACACCGGGACAGGACAATCAGCCCCAGCATTTT. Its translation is CASSLTPGQDNQPQHF.

The CDR3 reads CASSFGGNGYTF. The CDR3 DNA reads TGTGCCAGCAGTTTCGGGGGAAACGGCTACACCTTC. V is TRBV12-3 or TRBV12-4 and J is TRBJ1-2; TRBD1 might be the D (5 bases). V lost 3 bases and J lost 8, with 10 bases in between. The CDR3 is 12 amino acids.

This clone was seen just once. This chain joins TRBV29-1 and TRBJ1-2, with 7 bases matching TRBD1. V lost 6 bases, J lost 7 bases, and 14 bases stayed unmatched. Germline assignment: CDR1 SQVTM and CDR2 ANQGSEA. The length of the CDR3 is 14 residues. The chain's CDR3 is CSVTTLEGARGYTF. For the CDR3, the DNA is TGCAGCGTCACTACCCTCGAGGGGGCCCGTGGCTACACCTTC.

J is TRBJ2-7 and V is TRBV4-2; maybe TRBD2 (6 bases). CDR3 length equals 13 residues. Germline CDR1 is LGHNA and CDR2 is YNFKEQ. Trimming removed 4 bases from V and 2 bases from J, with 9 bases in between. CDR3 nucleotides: TGTGCCAGCAGCCGAGGGAGGACCTACGAGCAGTACTTC. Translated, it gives CASSRGRTYEQYF.